A selection of T cell receptor beta chains follows, all from one sample in a study of OX40 agonist ivuxolimab in advanced cancers. Method: immunoSEQ multiplex PCR; TCRdb's copy keeps in-frame clones and lacks some. The table lists 65,000 to 80,000 clones, approximately 90% of them singletons. The sequenced sample was CD4+ or CD8+ T cells sorted from blood, obtained in a trial of the OX40 agonist ivuxolimab. Receptors were obtained from an adult with an advanced solid tumor such as melanoma, head and neck, liver or kidney cancer. The CDR3 runs from the conserved cysteine through the conserved F or W. Each record gives: clone size, J gene, D gene, V gene, CDR3 protein, CDR3 DNA. The D gene is left open where the match is weak. Clone size appears in some rows only: once, few, many, or a class for an expanded clone.

- | TRBJ2-7 | - | TRBV27 | CASSLASSYEQYF | TGTGCCAGCAGTTTAGCCTCATCCTACGAGCAGTACTTC
- | TRBJ2-3 | - | TRBV11-3 | CASSLDLSTDTQYF | TGTGCCAGCAGCTTAGATTTGAGCACAGATACGCAGTATTTT
- | TRBJ2-7 | TRBD1 | TRBV7-9 | CASSLEVGQTYEQYF | TGTGCCAGCAGCTTAGAGGTGGGACAGACCTACGAGCAGTACTTC
- | TRBJ2-1 | - | TRBV6-5 | CASSGSYNEQFF | TGTGCCAGCAGTGGCTCCTACAATGAGCAGTTCTTC
- | TRBJ1-1 | - | TRBV7-9 | CASSSTTGTEAFF | TGTGCCAGCAGCTCCACCACGGGGACTGAAGCTTTCTTT
once | TRBJ1-2 | - | TRBV2 | CASTPGWQGIYGYTF | TGTGCCAGCACCCCTGGGTGGCAGGGGATCTATGGCTACACCTTC
- | TRBJ2-1 | TRBD1 | TRBV7-6 | CASSLGTGGDEQFF | TGTGCCAGCAGCTTAGGGACAGGGGGGGATGAGCAGTTCTTC
- | TRBJ2-3 | - | TRBV5-1 | CASSLQSGTTDTQYF | TGCGCCAGCAGCTTGCAATCCGGCACCACAGATACGCAGTATTTT
few | TRBJ1-5 | TRBD1 | TRBV2 | CASSGGQGGQPQHF | TGTGCCAGCAGTGGGGGACAGGGCGGTCAGCCCCAGCATTTT
- | TRBJ2-3 | TRBD2 | TRBV4-2 | CASSQVSVRGEITDTQYF | TGTGCCAGCAGCCAAGTTTCGGTACGGGGGGAAATCACAGATACGCAGTATTTT
- | TRBJ2-5 | - | TRBV2 | CASRAGETQYF | TGTGCCAGCAGGGCGGGAGAGACCCAGTACTTC
- | TRBJ1-2 | TRBD1 | TRBV6-5 | CASSRDSNYGYTF | TGTGCCAGCAGCCGGGACAGTAACTATGGCTACACCTTC
- | TRBJ2-2 | - | TRBV28 | CAAHGGGRGRGELFF | TGTGCAGCCCACGGCGGTGGCAGGGGTCGGGGGGAGCTGTTTTTT
once | TRBJ2-2 | - | TRBV6-6 | CASNPGQNTGELFF | TGTGCCAGCAACCCGGGACAGAACACCGGGGAGCTGTTTTTT
- | TRBJ2-7 | - | TRBV28 | CASSLRVRGPNLYEQYF | TGTGCCAGCAGTTTAAGGGTCCGGGGGCCGAACCTCTACGAGCAGTACTTC
- | TRBJ2-7 | - | TRBV6-5 | CASSRMSVSSYEQYF | TGTGCCAGCAGTAGGATGTCGGTAAGCTCCTACGAGCAGTACTTC
- | TRBJ1-1 | TRBD1 | TRBV7-9 | CASSQPGGWAFF | TGTGCCAGCAGCCAGCCAGGGGGATGGGCTTTCTTT
- | TRBJ2-7 | - | TRBV5-6 | CASSGRVKYEQYF | TGTGCCAGCAGCGGTCGGGTTAAGTACGAGCAGTACTTC
- | TRBJ2-7 | TRBD1 | TRBV30 | CAWSVPTGAAYEQYF | TGTGCCTGGAGTGTTCCGACAGGGGCGGCCTACGAGCAGTACTTC
- | TRBJ2-7 | TRBD2 | TRBV19 | CASSITQLAGSYEQYF | TGTGCCAGTAGTATTACCCAACTAGCGGGCTCCTACGAGCAGTACTTC
few | TRBJ2-7 | - | TRBV28 | CASCRERQEQYF | TGTGCCAGCTGCCGGGAAAGACAAGAGCAGTACTTC
- | TRBJ2-3 | - | TRBV27 | CASSFSGTTDTQYF | TGTGCCAGCAGTTTCTCGGGGACCACAGATACGCAGTATTTT
- | TRBJ2-1 | - | TRBV5-1 | CASSLSRANEQFF | TGCGCCAGCAGCTTGTCTAGGGCCAATGAGCAGTTCTTC
few | TRBJ2-3 | - | TRBV7-3 | CASSPSSPTDTQYF | TGTGCCAGCAGCCCATCGAGTCCCACAGATACGCAGTATTTT
- | TRBJ2-7 | - | TRBV4-1 | CASSQVRGLFSYEQYF | TGCGCCAGCAGCCAAGTCCGCGGACTCTTCTCCTACGAGCAGTACTTC
- | TRBJ2-1 | - | TRBV11-2 | CASSLGGGAEYYNEQFF | TGTGCCAGCAGCTTAGGAGGTGGCGCGGAGTACTACAATGAGCAGTTCTTC
- | TRBJ2-7 | - | TRBV11-2 | CASSVNSPPLEQYF | TGTGCCAGCAGCGTGAACAGTCCCCCTCTGGAGCAGTACTTC
- | TRBJ2-5 | - | TRBV5-1 | CASSLNVQLQETQYF | TGCGCCAGCAGCTTGAATGTACAGTTACAAGAGACCCAGTACTTC
- | TRBJ2-5 | - | TRBV18 | CASSPTAGETQYF | TGTGCCAGCTCACCTACTGCGGGAGAGACCCAGTACTTC
- | TRBJ2-5 | TRBD1 | TRBV19 | CASSLIQDRGETQYF | TGTGCCAGTAGTTTAATCCAGGACAGGGGCGAGACCCAGTACTTC
- | TRBJ1-6 | - | TRBV28 | CASVSGGSPLHF | TGTGCCAGCGTTTCGGGGGGTTCACCCCTCCACTTT
- | TRBJ2-7 | - | TRBV4-1 | CASSQERGEQYF | TGCGCCAGCAGCCAAGAACGGGGCGAGCAGTACTTC
- | TRBJ2-1 | TRBD2 | TRBV9 | CASSFYNQLAGGSNEQFF | TGTGCCAGCAGCTTCTACAACCAACTAGCGGGAGGGTCGAATGAGCAGTTCTTC
- | TRBJ2-1 | TRBD2 | TRBV4-3 | CASSQDLASGGHYNEQFF | TGCGCCAGCAGCCAAGATCTGGCTAGCGGGGGCCACTACAATGAGCAGTTCTTC
- | TRBJ1-5 | - | TRBV15 | CATSRDSGTHQPQHF | TGTGCCACCAGCAGAGATAGTGGGACGCATCAGCCCCAGCATTTT